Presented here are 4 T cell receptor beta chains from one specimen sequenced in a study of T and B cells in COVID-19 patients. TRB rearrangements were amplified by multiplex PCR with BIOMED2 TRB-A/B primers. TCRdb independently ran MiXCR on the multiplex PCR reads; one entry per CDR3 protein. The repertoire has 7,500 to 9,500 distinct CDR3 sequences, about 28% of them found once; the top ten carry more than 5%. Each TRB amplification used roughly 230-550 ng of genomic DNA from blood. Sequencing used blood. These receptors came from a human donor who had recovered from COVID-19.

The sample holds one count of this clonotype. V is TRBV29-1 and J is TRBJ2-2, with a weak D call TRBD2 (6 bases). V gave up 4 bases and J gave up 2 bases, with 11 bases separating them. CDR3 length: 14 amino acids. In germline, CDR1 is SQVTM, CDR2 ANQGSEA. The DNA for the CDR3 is TGCAGCGTTGCAGGGACTGGAAACACCGGGGAGCTGTTTTTT. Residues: CSVAGTGNTGELFF.

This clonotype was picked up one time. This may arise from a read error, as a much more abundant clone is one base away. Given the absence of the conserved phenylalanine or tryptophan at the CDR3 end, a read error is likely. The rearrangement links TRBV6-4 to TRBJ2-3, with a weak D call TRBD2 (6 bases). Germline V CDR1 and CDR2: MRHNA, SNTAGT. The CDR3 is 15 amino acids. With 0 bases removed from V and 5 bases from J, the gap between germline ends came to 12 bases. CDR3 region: CASSDSRLEGDTQYL. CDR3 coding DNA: TGTGCCAGCAGTGACTCGAGACTAGAGGGAGATACGCAGTATTTA.

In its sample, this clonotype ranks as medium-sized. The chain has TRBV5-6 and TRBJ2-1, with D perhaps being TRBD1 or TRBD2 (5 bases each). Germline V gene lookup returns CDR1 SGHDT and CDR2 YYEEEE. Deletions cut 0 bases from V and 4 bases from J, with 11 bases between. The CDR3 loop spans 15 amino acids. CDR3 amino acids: CASSLASGRYNEQFF. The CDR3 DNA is TGTGCCAGCAGCTTGGCCTCGGGACGGTACAATGAGCAGTTCTTC.

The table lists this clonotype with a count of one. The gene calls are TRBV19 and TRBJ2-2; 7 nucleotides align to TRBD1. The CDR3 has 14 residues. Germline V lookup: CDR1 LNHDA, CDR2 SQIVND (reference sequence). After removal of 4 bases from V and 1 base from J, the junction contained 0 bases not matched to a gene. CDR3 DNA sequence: TGTGCCAGTAGTAGACAGGGGAACACCGGGGAGCTGTTTTTT. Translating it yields CASSRQGNTGELFF. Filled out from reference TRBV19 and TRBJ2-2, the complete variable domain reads DGGITQSPKYLFRKEGQNVTLSCEQNLNHDAMYWYRQDPGQGLRLIYYSQIVNDFQKGDIAEGYSVSREKKESFPLTVTSAQKNPTAFYLCASSRQGNTGELFFGEGSRLTVL.